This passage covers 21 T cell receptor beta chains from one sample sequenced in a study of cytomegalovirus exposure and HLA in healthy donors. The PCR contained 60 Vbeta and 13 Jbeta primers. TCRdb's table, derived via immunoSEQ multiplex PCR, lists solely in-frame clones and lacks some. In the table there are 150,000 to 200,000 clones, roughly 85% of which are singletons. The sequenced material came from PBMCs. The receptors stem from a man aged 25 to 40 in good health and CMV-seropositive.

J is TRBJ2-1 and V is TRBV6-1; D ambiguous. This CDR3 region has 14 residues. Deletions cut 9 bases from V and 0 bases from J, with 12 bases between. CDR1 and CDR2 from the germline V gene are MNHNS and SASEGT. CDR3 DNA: TGTGCCAGTATCCTTTATAGCTCCTACAATGAGCAGTTCTTC. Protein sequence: CASILYSSYNEQFF.

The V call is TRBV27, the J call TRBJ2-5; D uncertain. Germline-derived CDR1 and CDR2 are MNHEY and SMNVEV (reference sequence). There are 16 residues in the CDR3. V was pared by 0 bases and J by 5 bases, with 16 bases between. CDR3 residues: CASSLSPSARGETQYF. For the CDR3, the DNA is TGTGCCAGCAGTTTATCTCCCTCTGCGCGCGGTGAGACCCAGTACTTC.

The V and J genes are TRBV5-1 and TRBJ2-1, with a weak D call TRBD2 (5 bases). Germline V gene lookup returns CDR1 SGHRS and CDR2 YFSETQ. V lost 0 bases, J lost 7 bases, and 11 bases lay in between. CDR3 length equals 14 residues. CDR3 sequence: CASSLDSERNEQFF. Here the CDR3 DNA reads TGCGCCAGCAGCTTGGATAGCGAGCGGAATGAGCAGTTCTTC. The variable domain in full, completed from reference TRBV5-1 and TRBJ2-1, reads KAGVTQTPRYLIKTRGQQVTLSCSPISGHRSVSWYQQTPGQGLQFLFEYFSETQRNKGNFPGRFSGRQFSNSRSEMNVSTLELGDSALYLCASSLDSERNEQFFGPGTRLTVL.

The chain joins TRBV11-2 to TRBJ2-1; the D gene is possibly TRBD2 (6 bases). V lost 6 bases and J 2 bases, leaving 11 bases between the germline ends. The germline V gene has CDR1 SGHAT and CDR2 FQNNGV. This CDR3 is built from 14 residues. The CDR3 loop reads CASSPGTPYNEQFF. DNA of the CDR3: TGTGCCAGCAGTCCCGGGACTCCCTACAATGAGCAGTTCTTC.

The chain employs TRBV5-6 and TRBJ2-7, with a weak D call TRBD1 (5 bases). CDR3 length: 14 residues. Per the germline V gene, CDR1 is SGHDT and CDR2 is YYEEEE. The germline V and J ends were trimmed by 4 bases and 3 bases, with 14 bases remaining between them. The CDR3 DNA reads TGTGCCAGCAGCCGGCCGGACACCTACTACGAGCAGTACTTC. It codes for CASSRPDTYYEQYF.

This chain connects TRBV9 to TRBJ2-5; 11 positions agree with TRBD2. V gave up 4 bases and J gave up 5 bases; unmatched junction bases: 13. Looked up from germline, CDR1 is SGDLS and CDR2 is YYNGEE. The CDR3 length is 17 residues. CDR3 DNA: TGTGCCAGCAGCAAAAAACTAGCGGGAGATCGGGGGGAGACCCAGTACTTC. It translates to CASSKKLAGDRGETQYF.

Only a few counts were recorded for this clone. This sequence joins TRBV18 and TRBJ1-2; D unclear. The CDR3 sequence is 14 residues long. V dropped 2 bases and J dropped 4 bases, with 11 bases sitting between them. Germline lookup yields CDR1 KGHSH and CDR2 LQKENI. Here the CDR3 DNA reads TGTGCCAGCTCACCATTGGCCACCTTCTATGGCTACACCTTC. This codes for CASSPLATFYGYTF.

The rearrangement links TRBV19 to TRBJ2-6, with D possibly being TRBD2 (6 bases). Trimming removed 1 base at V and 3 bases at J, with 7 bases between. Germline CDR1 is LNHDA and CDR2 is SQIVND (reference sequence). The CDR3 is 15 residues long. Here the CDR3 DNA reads TGTGCCAGTAGTATAGGGGGAGGTGGGGCCAACGTCCTGACTTTC. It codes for CASSIGGGGANVLTF.

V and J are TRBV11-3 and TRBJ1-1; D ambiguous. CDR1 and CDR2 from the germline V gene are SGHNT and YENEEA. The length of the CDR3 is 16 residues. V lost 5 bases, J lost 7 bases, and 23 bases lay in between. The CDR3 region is CASSPGRGDHDGEAFF. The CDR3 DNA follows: TGTGCCAGCAGCCCCGGGCGGGGTGATCACGATGGTGAAGCTTTCTTT.

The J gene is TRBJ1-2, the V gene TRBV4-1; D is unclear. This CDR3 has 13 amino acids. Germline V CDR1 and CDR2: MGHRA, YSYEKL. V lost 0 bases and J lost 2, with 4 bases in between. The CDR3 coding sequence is TGCGCCAGCAGCCAAGACAGGAACTATGGCTACACCTTC. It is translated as CASSQDRNYGYTF.

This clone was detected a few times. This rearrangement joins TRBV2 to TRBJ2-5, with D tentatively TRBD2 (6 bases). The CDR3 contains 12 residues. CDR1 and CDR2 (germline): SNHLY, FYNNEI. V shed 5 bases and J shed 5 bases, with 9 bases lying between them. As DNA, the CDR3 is TGTGCCAGCAGTAGACTAGGGGAGACCCAGTACTTC. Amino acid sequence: CASSRLGETQYF.

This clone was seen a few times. This chain's CDR3 is CASSDSRINQPQHF. Written as DNA, the CDR3 is TGTGCCAGCAGTGACAGCAGGATCAATCAGCCCCAGCATTTT. V usage is TRBV2 and J usage is TRBJ1-5; no clear D. The CDR3 contains 14 residues. Germline CDR1 reads SNHLY; CDR2 reads FYNNEI. Trimming stripped 3 bases from V and 3 bases from J, with 9 bases between.

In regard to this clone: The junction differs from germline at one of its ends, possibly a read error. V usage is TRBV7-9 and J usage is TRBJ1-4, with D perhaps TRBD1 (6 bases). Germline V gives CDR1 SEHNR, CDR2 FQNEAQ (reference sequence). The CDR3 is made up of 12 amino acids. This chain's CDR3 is CSSSFGQEKLFF. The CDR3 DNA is TGTTCCAGCAGCTTCGGACAGGAAAAACTGTTTTTT.

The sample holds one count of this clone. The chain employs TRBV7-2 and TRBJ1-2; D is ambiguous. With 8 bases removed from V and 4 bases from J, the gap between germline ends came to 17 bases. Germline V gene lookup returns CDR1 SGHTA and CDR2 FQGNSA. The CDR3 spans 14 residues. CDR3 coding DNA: TGTGCCAGCCCAACTTCCGAGAGTCCCTATGGCTACACCTTC. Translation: CASPTSESPYGYTF.

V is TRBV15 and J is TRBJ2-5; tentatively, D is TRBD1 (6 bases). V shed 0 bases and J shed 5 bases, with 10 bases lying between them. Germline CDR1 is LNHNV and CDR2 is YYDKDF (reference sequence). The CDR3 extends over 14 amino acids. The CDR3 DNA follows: TGTGCCACCAGCAGAGATCAGGGGCAGGAGACCCAGTACTTC. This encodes CATSRDQGQETQYF.

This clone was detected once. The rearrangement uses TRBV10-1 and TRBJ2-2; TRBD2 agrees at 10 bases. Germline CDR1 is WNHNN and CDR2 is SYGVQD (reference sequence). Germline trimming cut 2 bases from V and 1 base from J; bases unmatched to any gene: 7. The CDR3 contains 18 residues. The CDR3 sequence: CASSEGLAGVMNTGELFF. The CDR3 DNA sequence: TGCGCCAGCAGTGAGGGGCTAGCGGGAGTGATGAACACCGGGGAGCTGTTTTTT.

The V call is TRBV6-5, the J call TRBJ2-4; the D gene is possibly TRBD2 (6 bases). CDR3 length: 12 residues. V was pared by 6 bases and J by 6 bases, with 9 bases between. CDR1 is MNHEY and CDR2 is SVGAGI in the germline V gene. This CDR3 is CASRQGGNIQYF. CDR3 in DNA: TGTGCCAGCAGGCAGGGAGGAAACATTCAGTACTTC.

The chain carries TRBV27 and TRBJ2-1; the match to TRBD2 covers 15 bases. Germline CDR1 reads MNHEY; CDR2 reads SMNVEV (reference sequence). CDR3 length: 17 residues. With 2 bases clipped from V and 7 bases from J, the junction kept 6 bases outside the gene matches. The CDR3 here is CASSLRPGTSGGNEQFF. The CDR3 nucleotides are TGTGCCAGCAGTTTACGCCCCGGGACTAGCGGGGGGAATGAGCAGTTCTTC.

CDR3 loop: CASSLLSRAEAFF. The DNA of the CDR3 is TGTGCCAGCAGCTTGTTGTCGAGGGCTGAAGCTTTCTTT. The chain has TRBV5-5 and TRBJ1-1; no clear D. V was pared by 1 base and J by 6 bases, with 10 bases between. Germline lookup yields CDR1 SGHKS and CDR2 YYEKEE (reference sequence). The CDR3 length is 13 residues.

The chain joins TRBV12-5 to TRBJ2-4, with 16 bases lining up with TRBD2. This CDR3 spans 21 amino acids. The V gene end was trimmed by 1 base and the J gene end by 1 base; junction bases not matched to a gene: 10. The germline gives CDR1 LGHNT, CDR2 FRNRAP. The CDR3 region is CASGLGVPGLAGGLAKNIQYF. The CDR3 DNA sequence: TGTGCTAGTGGTTTGGGAGTCCCGGGACTAGCGGGAGGGCTGGCCAAAAACATTCAGTACTTC.

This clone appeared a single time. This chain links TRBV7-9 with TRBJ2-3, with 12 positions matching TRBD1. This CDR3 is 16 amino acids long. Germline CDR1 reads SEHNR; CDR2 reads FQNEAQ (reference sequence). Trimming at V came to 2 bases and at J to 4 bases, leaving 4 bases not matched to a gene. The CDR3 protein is CASSLRGTGGPDTQYF. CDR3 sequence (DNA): TGTGCCAGCAGCTTACGAGGGACAGGGGGCCCAGATACGCAGTATTTT.